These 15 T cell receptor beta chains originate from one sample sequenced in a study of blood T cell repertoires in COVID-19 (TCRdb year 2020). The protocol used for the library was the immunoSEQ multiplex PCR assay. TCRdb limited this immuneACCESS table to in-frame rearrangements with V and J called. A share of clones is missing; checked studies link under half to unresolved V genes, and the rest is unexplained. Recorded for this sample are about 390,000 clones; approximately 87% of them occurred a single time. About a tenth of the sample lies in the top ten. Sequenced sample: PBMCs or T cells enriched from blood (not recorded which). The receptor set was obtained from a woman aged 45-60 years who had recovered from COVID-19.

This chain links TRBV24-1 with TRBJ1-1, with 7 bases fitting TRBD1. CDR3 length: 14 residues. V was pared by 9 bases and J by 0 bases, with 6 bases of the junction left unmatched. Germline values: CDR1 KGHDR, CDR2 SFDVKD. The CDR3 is CATRPTGLNTEAFF. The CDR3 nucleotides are TGTGCCACCCGCCCGACAGGGTTGAACACTGAAGCTTTCTTT.

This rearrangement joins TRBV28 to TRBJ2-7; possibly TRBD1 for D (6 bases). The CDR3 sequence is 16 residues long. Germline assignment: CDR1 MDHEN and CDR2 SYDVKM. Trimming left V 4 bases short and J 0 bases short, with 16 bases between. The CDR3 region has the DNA TGTGCCAGCAGTTACGTCGTGACGGACAGCTCCTACGAGCAGTACTTC. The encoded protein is CASSYVVTDSSYEQYF.

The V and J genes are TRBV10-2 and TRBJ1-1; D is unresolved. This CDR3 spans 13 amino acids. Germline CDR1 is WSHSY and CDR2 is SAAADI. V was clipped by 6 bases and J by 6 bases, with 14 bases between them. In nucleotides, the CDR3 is TGCGCCAGCAGAGTGATACGGGGAGCTGAAGCTTTCTTT. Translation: CASRVIRGAEAFF.

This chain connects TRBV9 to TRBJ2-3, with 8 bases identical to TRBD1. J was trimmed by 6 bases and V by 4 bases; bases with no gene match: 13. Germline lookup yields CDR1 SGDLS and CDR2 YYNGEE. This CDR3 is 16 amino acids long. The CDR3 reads CASSFGTGRAADTQYF. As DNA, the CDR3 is TGTGCCAGCAGCTTCGGGACAGGACGGGCTGCGGATACGCAGTATTTT. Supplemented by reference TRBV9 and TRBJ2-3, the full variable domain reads DSGVTQTPKHLITATGQRVTLRCSPRSGDLSVYWYQQSLDQGLQFLIQYYNGEERAKGNILERFSAQQFPDLHSELNLSSLELGDSALYFCASSFGTGRAADTQYFGPGTRLTVL.

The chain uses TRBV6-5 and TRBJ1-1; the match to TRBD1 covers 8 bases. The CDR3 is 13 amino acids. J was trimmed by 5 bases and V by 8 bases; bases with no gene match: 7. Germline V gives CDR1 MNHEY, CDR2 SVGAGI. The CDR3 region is CASQDDRGTEAFF. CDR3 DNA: TGTGCCAGCCAAGACGACAGGGGTACTGAAGCTTTCTTT.

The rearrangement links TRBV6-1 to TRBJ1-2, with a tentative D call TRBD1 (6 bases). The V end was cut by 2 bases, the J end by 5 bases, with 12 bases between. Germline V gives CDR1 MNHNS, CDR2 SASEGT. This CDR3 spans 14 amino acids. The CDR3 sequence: CASSERTVIYGYTF. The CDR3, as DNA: TGTGCCAGCAGTGAACGGACAGTTATTTATGGCTACACCTTC.

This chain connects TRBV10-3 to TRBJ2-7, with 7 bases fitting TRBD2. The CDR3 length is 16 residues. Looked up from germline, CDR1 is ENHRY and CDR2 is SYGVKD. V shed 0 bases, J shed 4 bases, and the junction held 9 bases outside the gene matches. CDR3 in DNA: TGTGCCATCAGTGAGTCCCCCGTAAGCGGGGAATACGAGCAGTACTTC. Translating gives CAISESPVSGEYEQYF.

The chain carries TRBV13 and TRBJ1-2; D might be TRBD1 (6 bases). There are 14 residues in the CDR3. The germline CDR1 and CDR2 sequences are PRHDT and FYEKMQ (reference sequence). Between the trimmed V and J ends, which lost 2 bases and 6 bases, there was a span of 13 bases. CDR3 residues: CASSLQGLGDGYTF. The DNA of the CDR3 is TGTGCCAGCAGCTTACAGGGGTTAGGAGATGGCTACACCTTC.

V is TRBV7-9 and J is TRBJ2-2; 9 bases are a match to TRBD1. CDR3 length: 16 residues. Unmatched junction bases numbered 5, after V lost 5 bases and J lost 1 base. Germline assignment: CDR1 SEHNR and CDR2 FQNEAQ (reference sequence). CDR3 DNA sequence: TGTGCCAGCAGCCCTCCGGGACAGGGGAACACCGGGGAGCTGTTTTTT. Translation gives CASSPPGQGNTGELFF.

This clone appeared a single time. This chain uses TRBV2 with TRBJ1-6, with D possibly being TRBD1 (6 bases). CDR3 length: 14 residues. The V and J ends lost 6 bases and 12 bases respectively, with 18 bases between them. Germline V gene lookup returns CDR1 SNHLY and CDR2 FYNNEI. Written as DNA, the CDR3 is TGTGCCAGCAGACCGGACAGAACTTATGTACCCCTCCACTTT. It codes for CASRPDRTYVPLHF. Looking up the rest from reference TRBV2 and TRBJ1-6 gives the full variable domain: EPEVTQTPSHQVTQMGQEVILRCVPISNHLYFYWYRQILGQKVEFLVSFYNNEISEKSEIFDDQFSVERPDGSNFTLKIRSTKLEDSAMYFCASRPDRTYVPLHFGNGTRLTVT.

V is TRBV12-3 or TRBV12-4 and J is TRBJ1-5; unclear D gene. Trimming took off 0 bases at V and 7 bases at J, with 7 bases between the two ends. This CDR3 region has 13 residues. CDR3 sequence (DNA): TGTGCCAGCAGTTTAGCACTGAACCAGCCCCAGCATTTT. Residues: CASSLALNQPQHF.

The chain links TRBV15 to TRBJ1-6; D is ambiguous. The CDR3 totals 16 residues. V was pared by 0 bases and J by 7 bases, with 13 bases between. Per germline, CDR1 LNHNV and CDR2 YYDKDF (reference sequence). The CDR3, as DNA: TGTGCCACCAGCAGAGATCTTGCCCCGGGGAATTCACCCCTCCACTTT. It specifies CATSRDLAPGNSPLHF.

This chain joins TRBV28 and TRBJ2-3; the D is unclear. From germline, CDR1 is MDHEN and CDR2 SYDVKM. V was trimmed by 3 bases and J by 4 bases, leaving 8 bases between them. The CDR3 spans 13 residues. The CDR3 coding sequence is TGTGCCAGCAGTTTTTTTCTAGCAGATACGCAGTATTTT. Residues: CASSFFLADTQYF.

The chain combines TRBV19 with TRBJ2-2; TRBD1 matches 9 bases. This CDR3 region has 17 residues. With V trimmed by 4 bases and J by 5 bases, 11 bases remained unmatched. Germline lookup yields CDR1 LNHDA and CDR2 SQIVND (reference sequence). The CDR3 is CASSRSKGQGYTGELFF. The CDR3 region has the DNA TGTGCCAGTAGTAGAAGTAAGGGACAGGGTTATACCGGGGAGCTGTTTTTT.

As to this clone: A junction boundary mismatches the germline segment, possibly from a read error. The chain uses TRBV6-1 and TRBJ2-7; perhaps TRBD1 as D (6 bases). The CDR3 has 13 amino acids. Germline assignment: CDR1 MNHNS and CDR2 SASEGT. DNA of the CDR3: TGTGCCAGCAGAGAAGGGACATATCACGAGCAGTACTTC. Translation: CASREGTYHEQYF.